These T cell receptor beta chains were read from a single sample in a study of OX40 agonist ivuxolimab in advanced cancers. Measured with immunoSEQ multiplex PCR; TCRdb has only the in-frame clones, and not every one. The sample consists of more than 65,000 clones, around 91% of them appearing once. Sequenced material: CD4+ or CD8+ T cells sorted from blood, taken in a trial of the OX40 agonist ivuxolimab. The receptor set was obtained from an adult with an advanced solid tumor such as melanoma, head and neck, liver or kidney cancer. Both conserved end residues are part of each CDR3. The order of the fields is V gene, J gene, D gene, clone size, CDR3 DNA, CDR3 protein. D genes are given only for firm matches. The size of a clone is reported for some rows only, either as once, few or many, or as a class for expanded clones.

TRBV7-2,TRBJ2-1,TRBD1,NA,TGTGCCAGCAGCTTGCCGGGACAGAAATACAATGAGCAGTTCTTC,CASSLPGQKYNEQFF
TRBV14,TRBJ2-7,TRBD1,NA,TGTGCCAGCAGCAAAGCCGGGACAGGGACCTACGAGCAGTACTTC,CASSKAGTGTYEQYF
TRBV29-1,TRBJ2-5,NA,NA,TGCAGCGTAAGATGGGTTAGGCAGGAGACCCAGTACTTC,CSVRWVRQETQYF
TRBV5-5,TRBJ1-3,NA,NA,TGTGCCAGCAGCCCCGGGGTGGGGGCTGGAAACACCATATATTTT,CASSPGVGAGNTIYF
TRBV5-5,TRBJ1-1,NA,NA,TGTGCCAGCAAACTCCCGACACTCAACACTGAAGCTTTCTTT,CASKLPTLNTEAFF
TRBV6-5,TRBJ1-2,NA,NA,TGTGCCAGCAGGGACGGGTCCGTGGGACAATATGGCTACACCTTC,CASRDGSVGQYGYTF
TRBV7-9,TRBJ2-5,NA,NA,TGTGCCAGCAGCTTACGGACAGAGGGGGAGACCCAGTACTTC,CASSLRTEGETQYF
TRBV7-7,TRBJ2-2,NA,NA,TGTGCTAGCAGCTTAAACGCGGGATCGAACACCGGGGAGCTGTTTTTT,CASSLNAGSNTGELFF
TRBV9,TRBJ2-5,NA,NA,TGTGCCAGCAGCCCCCCATCGGGAGGGGGCGAGACCCAGTACTTC,CASSPPSGGGETQYF
TRBV19,TRBJ1-3,NA,NA,TGTGCCAGTAGATCTGGGAGCTCTGGAAACACCATATATTTT,CASRSGSSGNTIYF
TRBV7-2,TRBJ2-7,NA,NA,TGTGCCAGCAGCATCCCGTGGGGAGAGCAGTACTTC,CASSIPWGEQYF
TRBV10-3,TRBJ2-3,NA,NA,TGTGCCCCCAAGTCCCCCCCTAAGCGGACCCGCACAGATACGCAGTATTTT,CAPKSPPKRTRTDTQYF
TRBV14,TRBJ2-1,NA,NA,TGTGCCAGCAGGGACCGGGGATCCTACAATGAGCAGTTCTTC,CASRDRGSYNEQFF
TRBV11-2,TRBJ2-1,NA,NA,TGTGCCAGCAGCTTAGGCCGCGTCAATGAGCAGTTCTTC,CASSLGRVNEQFF
TRBV4-1,TRBJ2-4,NA,NA,TGCGCCAGCAGCCAAGATACCCAGGGCAGCCTAGCCAAAAACATTCAGTACTTC,CASSQDTQGSLAKNIQYF
TRBV7-2,TRBJ2-1,NA,NA,TGTGCCAGCAGCTCCGGGAATGAGCAGTTCTTC,CASSSGNEQFF
TRBV11-3,TRBJ2-1,TRBD2,NA,TGTGCCAGCAGCCGGCTAGCGGATTACAATGAGCAGTTCTTC,CASSRLADYNEQFF
TRBV18,TRBJ1-4,NA,NA,TGTGCCAGCTCACCCGCAGGGCGAGGTAATGAAAAACTGTTTTTT,CASSPAGRGNEKLFF
TRBV5-1,TRBJ2-3,NA,once,TGCGCCAGCAGCTTAGTCCCCTTCACAGATACGCAGTATTTT,CASSLVPFTDTQYF
TRBV27,TRBJ1-5,NA,few,TGTGCCAGCAGTTTCGGGGGACAGCCCCAGCATTTT,CASSFGGQPQHF
TRBV10-2,TRBJ2-5,NA,once,TGCGCCAGCACCGGGTCGTCCGTACAAGAGACCCAGTACTTC,CASTGSSVQETQYF
TRBV10-2,TRBJ2-1,NA,NA,TGCGCCAGCAGTGAGTCTAGCGGCTTTTACAATGAGCAGTTCTTC,CASSESSGFYNEQFF
TRBV5-4,TRBJ2-3,NA,NA,TGTGCCAGCGGTCGGACAGAGACAGATACGCAGTATTTT,CASGRTETDTQYF
TRBV7-3,TRBJ2-3,TRBD2,NA,TGTGCCAGCAGCCCGGGACTAGCGGGATTGGCCACAGATACGCAGTATTTT,CASSPGLAGLATDTQYF
TRBV27,TRBJ2-2,TRBD2,NA,TGTGCCAGCAACCGGGGAGGGGAACCCGGGGAGCTGTTTTTT,CASNRGGEPGELFF
TRBV4-2,TRBJ1-4,NA,NA,TGTGCCAGCAGCCCGCAGGACCTACAAGAAAAACTGTTTTTT,CASSPQDLQEKLFF
TRBV27,TRBJ1-5,NA,NA,TGTGCCAGCAGTTTACGGGGATCGAATCAGCCCCAGCATTTT,CASSLRGSNQPQHF
TRBV19,TRBJ2-5,NA,NA,TGTGCCAGTAGTATAGGAATGGTGCAAGAGACCCAGTACTTC,CASSIGMVQETQYF
TRBV19,TRBJ1-4,TRBD1,NA,TGTGCCACCTCCACAGGGGATCTCGAAAAACTGTTTTTT,CATSTGDLEKLFF
TRBV15,TRBJ2-1,NA,NA,TGTGCCACCAGCACGGACAATGAGCAGTTCTTC,CATSTDNEQFF
TRBV11-3,TRBJ2-1,TRBD2,few,TGTGCCAGCAGCTTCTCTAGCGGTGCCTCCTACAATGAGCAGTTCTTC,CASSFSSGASYNEQFF
TRBV6-5,TRBJ1-2,TRBD1,NA,TGTGCCAGCAGACGGACTGACAGGGCGGATGGCTACACCTTC,CASRRTDRADGYTF
TRBV29-1,TRBJ2-7,TRBD2,NA,TGCAGCGTTAGCGGGAGCTACGAGCAGTACTTC,CSVSGSYEQYF
TRBV29-1,TRBJ1-2,TRBD1,NA,TGCAGCGGCCAACAGGGGGCGGGTTATGGCTACACCTTC,CSGQQGAGYGYTF
TRBV7-6,TRBJ1-1,NA,few,TGTGCCAGCAGCTTAGCACAGGGATTAAACACTGAAGCTTTCTTT,CASSLAQGLNTEAFF
TRBV7-6,TRBJ2-3,NA,NA,TGTGCCAGCAGCTTAGATTACCGGACAGATACGCAGTATTTT,CASSLDYRTDTQYF
TRBV28,TRBJ2-4,NA,once,TGTGCCAGCAGTTCCGGGGGGCCTATAGCCAAAAACATTCAGTACTTC,CASSSGGPIAKNIQYF
TRBV5-1,TRBJ2-5,NA,once,TGCGCCAGCAGCTTAATACCTAGCTGGGAGACCCAGTACTTC,CASSLIPSWETQYF
TRBV19,TRBJ1-1,NA,NA,TGTGCCAGTAGTATAAGGGCGAACACTGAAGCTTTCTTT,CASSIRANTEAFF
TRBV27,TRBJ1-2,NA,NA,TGTGCCAGCAGTGACCTACTCTATGGCTACACCTTC,CASSDLLYGYTF
TRBV27,TRBJ2-1,NA,NA,TGTGCCAGCAGGAACAGGGCCTACAATGAGCAGTTCTTC,CASRNRAYNEQFF